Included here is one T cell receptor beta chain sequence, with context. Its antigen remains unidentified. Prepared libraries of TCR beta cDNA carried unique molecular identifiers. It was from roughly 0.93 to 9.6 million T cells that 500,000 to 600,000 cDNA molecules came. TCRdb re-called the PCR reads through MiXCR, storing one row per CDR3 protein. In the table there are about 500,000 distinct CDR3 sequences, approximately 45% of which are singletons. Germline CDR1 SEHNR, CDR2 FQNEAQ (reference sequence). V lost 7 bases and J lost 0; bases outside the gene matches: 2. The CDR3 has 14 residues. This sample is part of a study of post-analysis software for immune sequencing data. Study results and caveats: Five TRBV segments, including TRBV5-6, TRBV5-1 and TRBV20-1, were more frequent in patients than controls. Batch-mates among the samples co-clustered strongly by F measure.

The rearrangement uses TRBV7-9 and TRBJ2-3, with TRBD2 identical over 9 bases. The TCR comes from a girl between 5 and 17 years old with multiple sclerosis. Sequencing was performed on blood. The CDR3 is CASNLAGSTDTQYF. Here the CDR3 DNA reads TGTGCCAGCAACCTAGCGGGGAGCACAGATACGCAGTATTTT.